This is a list of T cell receptor beta chains from one sample in a study of T cells in tumors and immune-related adverse events. Method: immunoSEQ multiplex PCR; TCRdb's copy keeps in-frame clones and lacks some. The data show about 7,300 clones, 94% seen once. This specimen consisted of lymph node tissue, obtained from a patient treated with anti-PD-1 therapy. These receptors were collected from a female donor with metastatic renal cell carcinoma. Both conserved end residues are part of each CDR3.

V gene,J gene,CDR3 protein
TRBV19,TRBJ1-2,CASSSPGQGNYGYTF
TRBV2,TRBJ2-7,CASFLEAGEQYF
TRBV13,TRBJ1-2,CASSPRAGAERGGYTF
TRBV6-1,TRBJ2-2,CASGGGELFF
TRBV19,TRBJ1-2,CASSPIALGGVDYGYTF
TRBV6-1,TRBJ2-7,CASRTSGSPHEQYF
TRBV7-9,TRBJ1-1,CASSTDPPGVEAFF
TRBV19,TRBJ1-1,CASSIGGGNLNTEAFF
TRBV7-2,TRBJ2-7,CASSHGGGTGKYEQYF
TRBV19,TRBJ2-7,CASSEWDRGYEQYF
TRBV4-2,TRBJ1-1,CASSPRGLNTEAFF
TRBV4-1,TRBJ2-7,CASSQGPVLYEQYF
TRBV12-2,TRBJ1-5,CASRLPRQGGHQPQHF
TRBV5-1,TRBJ1-3,CASSLDFSGNTIYF
TRBV11-2,TRBJ2-7,CASSLGQTSYEQYF
TRBV7-9,TRBJ2-6,CASTSGLGSGANVLTF
TRBV7-2,TRBJ2-5,CASSPRTSGETQYF
TRBV11-2,TRBJ1-2,CASSSLTRRTRKYGYTF
TRBV7-2,TRBJ1-4,CASSLGVINEKLFF
TRBV9,TRBJ2-2,CASTKGRYTGELFF
TRBV9,TRBJ2-7,CASSAAPGQGAIQYF
TRBV7-6,TRBJ1-2,CASSRQQGSEGYTF
TRBV19,TRBJ2-7,CASSIRARGEYEQYF
TRBV6-5,TRBJ2-4,CASSRGPAKNIQYF
TRBV7-2,TRBJ2-3,CASSLNPADTQYF
TRBV19,TRBJ2-5,CASGSLAHQETQYF
TRBV11-3,TRBJ1-6,CASSLDLTGDPWNSPLHF
TRBV6-1,TRBJ2-5,CASTRRGIQETQYF
TRBV10-3,TRBJ1-3,CAISEPRTGISGNTIYF
TRBV19,TRBJ1-4,CASSRQGRNLREKLFF
TRBV19,TRBJ2-7,CASSSTGNSYEQYF
TRBV18,TRBJ1-2,CASAQSEGPGYTF
TRBV7-2,TRBJ2-7,CASSAITTYEQYF
TRBV6-1,TRBJ1-2,CASKNRDRAGGYTF
TRBV2,TRBJ1-4,CASSGTGGNWVTNEKLFF
TRBV30,TRBJ2-7,CAWSSRYYEQYF
TRBV19,TRBJ2-5,CASRDRGQETQYF
TRBV5-1,TRBJ1-2,CASSLSLGNYGYTF
TRBV6-1,TRBJ1-2,CASSTGLGYTF
TRBV19,TRBJ2-1,CATTRRADDEQFF
TRBV7-9,TRBJ1-1,CASSPILGKQGARGTEAFF
TRBV28,TRBJ1-3,CASSLFQGESGNTIYF